This T cell receptor (beta chain) was retrieved from a study of blood T cell repertoires in COVID-19. The CDR3 spans 14 residues. The ends were cut back, 4 bases at V and 0 bases at J, with 12 bases in the middle. Germline CDR1 is GTSNPN and CDR2 is SVGIG (reference sequence). The table came from immunoSEQ multiplex PCR; TCRdb's copy has only in-frame clones and leaves some out. The table lists 300,000 to 400,000 clones, 85% to 90% of them singletons. This chain joins TRBV30 and TRBJ2-5; D is uncertain. The sequenced material came from PBMCs or T cells enriched from blood (not recorded which). The sequence derives from a man aged 18 to 29 who had recovered from COVID-19. The CDR3 sequence is CAWTPGAYQETQYF. CDR3 bases: TGTGCCTGGACGCCGGGTGCCTACCAAGAGACCCAGTACTTC. Full variable domain (missing parts from reference TRBV30 and TRBJ2-5): SQTIHQWPATLVQPVGSPLSLECTVEGTSNPNLYWYRQAAGRGLQLLFYSVGIGQISSEVPQNLSASRPQDRQFILSSKKLLLSDSGFYLCAWTPGAYQETQYFGPGTRLLVL.